The 13 T cell receptor beta chains below were found in one sample sequenced in a study of long-term antiretroviral therapy in people with HIV. Run at survey level, the immunoSEQ assay was version v3.0. Libraries were prepared by immunoSEQ multiplex PCR; TCRdb keeps only in-frame clonotypes and omits some of them. Of 40,000 or so clones listed, 82% are singletons. Sequences were derived from unsorted PBMCs, sampled 0.3 years after starting antiretroviral therapy. These receptors originate from a man aged 18-30 years with HIV.

The gene calls are TRBV6-6 and TRBJ2-1; 7 positions match TRBD1. The V gene end was trimmed by 6 bases and the J gene end by 9 bases; junction bases not matched to a gene: 8. Per the germline V gene, CDR1 is MNHNY and CDR2 is SVGAGI (reference sequence). The CDR3 contains 13 residues. The CDR3 region is CASSSGQTAEQFF. In DNA form, the CDR3 reads TGTGCCAGCAGCTCGGGACAGACAGCTGAGCAGTTCTTC.

The chain is built from TRBV18 and TRBJ1-1, with 8 nucleotides matching TRBD1. The CDR3 is made up of 13 amino acids. CDR1 and CDR2 (germline): KGHSH, LQKENI. Losses at the gene ends were 3 bases for V and 7 bases for J; bases not matched to a gene: 4. This chain's CDR3 is CASSPDRADEAFF. For the CDR3, the DNA is TGTGCCAGCTCACCGGACAGGGCAGATGAAGCTTTCTTT.

CDR3: CASRVPGLVGELFF. CDR3 coding DNA: TGTGCCAGCAGGGTTCCAGGGTTGGTCGGGGAGCTGTTTTTT. The chain recombines TRBV6-5 with TRBJ2-2, with D possibly matching TRBD1 (5 bases). Trimming shortened V by 6 bases and J by 7 bases, and 15 bases separated the two germline ends. Germline V gene data show CDR1 as MNHEY and CDR2 as SVGAGI. This CDR3 is built from 14 residues.

The chain carries TRBV7-9 and TRBJ2-7, with D hard to call. Germline V gene lookup returns CDR1 SEHNR and CDR2 FQNEAQ (reference sequence). The CDR3 is made up of 12 amino acids. Deletions cut 3 bases from V and 2 bases from J, with 5 bases between. CDR3 protein: CASSFDAYEQYF. The CDR3 coding sequence is TGTGCCAGCAGCTTTGATGCCTACGAGCAGTACTTC.

V is TRBV28 and J is TRBJ2-3, with D hard to call. The V end was cut by 6 bases, the J end by 0 bases, with 25 bases between. The CDR3 loop spans 19 amino acids. From germline, CDR1 is MDHEN and CDR2 SYDVKM. In DNA, the CDR3 is TGTGCCAGCAGCTCCTGGTCCCCTCTGGCGAGTACTAGCACAGATACGCAGTATTTT. Its protein is CASSSWSPLASTSTDTQYF. Based on the CDR3 plus reference TRBV28 and TRBJ2-3, the full variable domain is DVKVTQSSRYLVKRTGEKVFLECVQDMDHENMFWYRQDPGLGLRLIYFSYDVKMKEKGDIPEGYSVSREKKERFSLILESASTNQTSMYLCASSSWSPLASTSTDTQYFGPGTRLTVL.

This chain links TRBV7-9 with TRBJ2-1; 7 nucleotides align to TRBD2. Germline V gives CDR1 SEHNR, CDR2 FQNEAQ (reference sequence). This CDR3 has 15 amino acids. After removal of 4 bases from V and 7 bases from J, the junction contained 10 bases not matched to a gene. CDR3 sequence reads: CASSSPLAVGNEQFF. The CDR3 region has the DNA TGTGCCAGCAGCTCCCCCCTAGCGGTGGGGAATGAGCAGTTCTTC.

The chain uses TRBV9 and TRBJ2-1; the D gene is possibly TRBD2 (7 bases). CDR1 SGDLS and CDR2 YYNGEE come from the germline V gene. CDR3 length: 14 amino acids. V was clipped by 3 bases and J by 3 bases, with 10 bases between them. The CDR3, as DNA: TGTGCCAGCAGCGGGGGGGGCATCTACAATGAGCAGTTCTTC. Translating gives CASSGGGIYNEQFF.

This clone was detected once. The chain is built from TRBV18 and TRBJ1-2, with D maybe TRBD1 (5 bases). The V end lost 6 bases, the J end lost 3 bases, and 17 bases lay between the germline ends. The length of the CDR3 is 15 residues. Germline V gene sequence: CDR1 KGHSH, CDR2 LQKENI. The CDR3 sequence is CASSASGLLDYGYTF. The CDR3 nucleotides are TGTGCCAGCTCTGCCTCAGGGCTTCTAGACTATGGCTACACCTTC.

The J gene is TRBJ2-3, the V gene TRBV18, with TRBD2 matching 9 bases. Trimming cost V 6 bases and J 4 bases; bases outside gene matches: 11. CDR1 is KGHSH, CDR2 LQKENI, per germline. This CDR3 comprises 16 residues. CDR3 amino acids: CASSTGAGGPADTQYF. As DNA, the CDR3 is TGTGCCAGCTCTACCGGCGCGGGAGGGCCGGCAGATACGCAGTATTTT.

The chain recombines TRBV28 with TRBJ2-1; the match to TRBD2 covers 7 bases. V dropped 5 bases and J dropped 10; count of bases not matched to a gene: 17. The CDR3 covers 16 residues. Germline V gene lookup returns CDR1 MDHEN and CDR2 SYDVKM. Here the CDR3 DNA reads TGTGCCAGCAGTCTTATGGCTAGCGGTCATGGGGGGGAGCAGTTCTTC. Its protein product is CASSLMASGHGGEQFF.

The V and J genes are TRBV28 and TRBJ1-5, with D unclear. Trimming removed 2 bases at V and 1 base at J, with 12 bases between. Germline V gives CDR1 MDHEN, CDR2 SYDVKM. This CDR3 is 16 amino acids long. CDR3 in amino acids: CASSLMALGSNQPQHF. The CDR3 DNA reads TGTGCCAGCAGTTTAATGGCCCTGGGGAGCAATCAGCCCCAGCATTTT.

The rearrangement links TRBV7-9 to TRBJ2-1, with 12 bases lining up with TRBD1. The CDR3 totals 15 residues. V was pared by 5 bases and J by 9 bases, with 8 bases of the junction left unmatched. Germline CDR1 and CDR2: SEHNR and FQNEAQ (reference sequence). The CDR3 DNA follows: TGTGCCAGCAGCCTCCGGGGACAGGGGGCAGGTGAGCAGTTCTTC. Translating gives CASSLRGQGAGEQFF.

The genes are TRBV2 and TRBJ1-1; a weak D match, TRBD1 (6 bases). The CDR3 extends over 13 amino acids. V was cut by 8 bases and J by 0 bases, with 10 bases left in between. Germline CDR1 is SNHLY and CDR2 is FYNNEI. The CDR3 reads CASGGLMNTEAFF. CDR3 DNA: TGTGCCAGCGGGGGCCTCATGAACACTGAAGCTTTCTTT.